This TCR beta chain is drawn from a study of blood T cell repertoires in COVID-19. Across the study: The cDNA or gDNA used as material had been derived from T cells, B-cell-depleted T cells, or PBMCs.

CDR1 and CDR2 (germline): SGHRS, YFSETQ. Trimming shortened V by 4 bases and J by 0 bases, and 7 bases separated the two germline ends. CDR3 length: 13 residues. The protocol was immunoSEQ multiplex PCR, while the TCRdb copy is restricted to in-frame clones and leaves out a portion. The sample shows just over 150,000 clones, 70% to 90% of them seen only once. The clonotype originates from a woman aged 45-59 years who had recovered from COVID-19. The genes are TRBV5-1 and TRBJ1-1; D is unresolved. Sequencing was done on a sample of PBMCs or T cells enriched from blood (not recorded which). This chain's CDR3 is CASSTQMNTEAFF. CDR3 coding DNA: TGCGCCAGCAGCACGCAGATGAACACTGAAGCTTTCTTT.